The rows below give T cell receptor beta chains drawn from one sample of a study of cytomegalovirus exposure and HLA in healthy donors. The method was immunoSEQ multiplex PCR; TCRdb's version includes in-frame clones alone and lacks a portion of them. The table includes 80,000 to 95,000 clones, 86% detected once. The sequenced sample was PBMCs. These receptors were collected from a man aged 30-40 years in good health and CMV-seropositive. CDR3s include the opening cysteine and the closing phenylalanine or tryptophan. Fields, in order: clone size, D gene, V gene, J gene, CDR3 protein, CDR3 DNA. A D gene is named only where the DNA matches it firmly. Clone size, where shown, is once, few, many, or a class for clones that have expanded.

NA	NA	TRBV5-1	TRBJ2-7	CASSLPAYEQYF	TGCGCCAGCAGCTTGCCGGCCTACGAGCAGTACTTC
NA	TRBD2	TRBV5-1	TRBJ2-3	CASSPQAGGQADTQYF	TGCGCCAGCAGCCCACAAGCGGGAGGGCAGGCAGATACGCAGTATTTT
NA	TRBD2	TRBV2	TRBJ2-3	CASSELAGPSDTQYF	TGTGCCAGCAGTGAACTAGCGGGACCCTCAGATACGCAGTATTTT
NA	TRBD1	TRBV4-1	TRBJ1-1	CASSQGQGPMNTEAFF	TGCGCCAGCAGCCAGGGACAGGGGCCCATGAACACTGAAGCTTTCTTT
NA	TRBD1	TRBV5-1	TRBJ2-5	CASSAGTAQETQYF	TGCGCCAGCAGCGCTGGGACAGCGCAAGAGACCCAGTACTTC
NA	TRBD2	TRBV2	TRBJ2-3	CASSLREVGRDTQYF	TGTGCCAGCAGCTTGCGGGAGGTGGGTAGGGATACGCAGTATTTT
NA	TRBD2	TRBV5-1	TRBJ2-3	CASSLTEGLAGRTDTQYF	TGCGCCAGCAGCTTGACAGAAGGACTAGCGGGACGCACAGATACGCAGTATTTT
NA	NA	TRBV6-1	TRBJ1-1	CASSEDSEHTEAFF	TGTGCCAGCAGTGAAGACTCCGAGCACACTGAAGCTTTCTTT
NA	NA	TRBV6-6	TRBJ1-1	CASSYEGGGWNTEAFF	TGTGCCAGCAGTTACGAAGGAGGTGGTTGGAACACTGAAGCTTTCTTT
NA	TRBD2	TRBV11-2	TRBJ2-7	CASSSIAGDVSYEQYF	TGTGCCAGCAGCTCGATAGCGGGAGATGTTTCCTACGAGCAGTACTTC
few	NA	TRBV25-1	TRBJ2-1	CASSEFTDNEQFF	TGTGCCAGCAGTGAATTCACGGACAATGAGCAGTTCTTC
NA	NA	TRBV5-4	TRBJ2-1	CASSMDQLNAQFF	TGTGCCAGCAGCATGGACCAGTTAAATGCGCAGTTCTTC
NA	NA	TRBV27	TRBJ2-7	CASSLGGSWGLRPMGFYEQYF	TGTGCCAGCAGTTTGGGTGGGAGTTGGGGTTTGCGCCCCATGGGGTTTTACGAGCAGTACTTC
NA	NA	TRBV28	TRBJ1-3	CASLPSRWSFGNTIYF	TGTGCCAGTCTCCCTTCCAGGTGGTCGTTTGGAAACACCATATATTTT
NA	TRBD1	TRBV7-8	TRBJ2-7	CASSRGGYVYEQYF	TGTGCCAGCAGCCGAGGGGGCTACGTCTACGAGCAGTACTTC
NA	NA	TRBV9	TRBJ2-1	CASSATRDSGILEQFF	TGTGCCAGCAGCGCTACACGGGACTCCGGAATCTTGGAGCAGTTCTTC
NA	TRBD1	TRBV5-1	TRBJ2-1	CASSPGTGVYNEQFF	TGCGCCAGCAGCCCCGGGACAGGGGTTTACAATGAGCAGTTCTTC
NA	NA	TRBV18	TRBJ2-7	CASSSSSYEQYF	TGTGCCAGCTCATCGAGCTCCTACGAGCAGTACTTC
NA	TRBD1	TRBV27	TRBJ1-5	CASSLSAGQGGQPQHF	TGTGCCAGCAGTTTGTCCGCGGGACAGGGTGGTCAGCCCCAGCATTTT
NA	NA	TRBV7-9	TRBJ2-7	CASGASGGTVF	TGTGCCAGCGGAGCCTCAGGAGGGACGGTCTTC
NA	NA	TRBV5-6	TRBJ2-5	CASSLYRVGIETQYF	TGTGCCAGCAGCTTGTATCGGGTCGGGATAGAGACCCAGTACTTC
NA	NA	TRBV30	TRBJ1-6	CAWRLSGLRDSPLHF	TGTGCCTGGAGGCTGTCGGGGTTAAGGGATTCACCCCTCCACTTT
NA	NA	TRBV28	TRBJ1-2	CASSLYTYGYTF	TGTGCCAGCAGTTTATACACCTATGGCTACACCTTC
few	NA	TRBV30	TRBJ1-4	CAWSIREKLFF	TGTGCCTGGAGCATACGGGAAAAACTGTTTTTT
NA	TRBD1	TRBV2	TRBJ2-7	CASGATGGRYEQYF	TGTGCCAGCGGGGCAACAGGGGGCAGGTACGAGCAGTACTTC
NA	TRBD2	TRBV2	TRBJ2-1	CASAWAVTRTSGTISYNEQFF	TGTGCCAGCGCCTGGGCCGTAACCCGGACTAGCGGGACAATCTCCTACAATGAGCAGTTCTTC
few	NA	TRBV10-3	TRBJ2-7	CATQTVTYEQYF	TGTGCCACCCAGACAGTCACCTACGAGCAGTACTTC
once	TRBD1	TRBV5-4	TRBJ2-7	CASSLGGTGSYEQYF	TGTGCCAGCAGCTTGGGTGGGACAGGATCCTACGAGCAGTACTTC
NA	TRBD2	TRBV27	TRBJ2-2	CASSLSGLAANTGELFF	TGTGCCAGCAGTTTATCTGGGCTAGCGGCAAACACCGGGGAGCTGTTTTTT
NA	TRBD2	TRBV5-1	TRBJ2-7	CASSRAGAETYEQYF	TGCGCCAGCAGCAGAGCGGGGGCAGAAACCTACGAGCAGTACTTC
NA	NA	TRBV2	TRBJ1-1	CASSVGSGVAEAFF	TGTGCCAGCAGTGTTGGGTCGGGTGTCGCTGAAGCTTTCTTT
NA	NA	TRBV27	TRBJ2-7	CASSLDSTAVEQYF	TGTGCCAGCAGTTTGGATAGCACAGCGGTCGAGCAGTACTTC
NA	NA	TRBV29-1	TRBJ2-5	CSVRENEAQSQYF	TGCAGCGTGAGGGAGAACGAGGCTCAGTCCCAGTACTTC
NA	NA	TRBV9	TRBJ2-1	CASSPRLSSYNEQFF	TGTGCCAGCAGCCCCCGCCTTAGCTCCTACAATGAGCAGTTCTTC
NA	TRBD1	TRBV28	TRBJ2-4	CASSGPRQGRIQYF	TGTGCCAGCAGTGGTCCCAGACAGGGTCGCATTCAGTACTTC
NA	TRBD1	TRBV4-1	TRBJ1-1	CASSQERQGSGTEAFF	TGCGCCAGCAGCCAAGAACGACAGGGAAGTGGCACTGAAGCTTTCTTT
NA	TRBD2	TRBV27	TRBJ2-1	CASSSRLAGDNEQFF	TGTGCCAGCAGTTCGCGACTAGCGGGAGACAATGAGCAGTTCTTC
few	NA	TRBV10-2	TRBJ2-7	CASSLQGYEQYF	TGCGCCAGCAGTCTACAGGGCTACGAGCAGTACTTC
NA	NA	TRBV7-2	TRBJ1-5	CASTRDSNQPQHF	TGTGCCAGCACCCGGGATAGCAATCAGCCCCAGCATTTT
NA	NA	TRBV28	TRBJ1-5	CASSRQGSAQHF	TGTGCCAGCAGTCGCCAGGGTTCGGCCCAGCATTTT
NA	NA	TRBV5-6	TRBJ2-2	CASSAYNQKRSTNTGELFF	TGTGCCAGCAGCGCATATAACCAAAAGCGGTCTACGAACACCGGGGAGCTGTTTTTT
NA	TRBD1	TRBV28	TRBJ2-7	CASSLISGTGLDEQYF	TGTGCCAGCAGTTTAATCTCTGGGACAGGGCTAGACGAGCAGTACTTC
few	TRBD1	TRBV6-6	TRBJ1-5	CASRPGQFNQPQHF	TGTGCCAGCAGACCGGGACAGTTTAATCAGCCCCAGCATTTT
once	NA	TRBV11-3	TRBJ2-1	CASSLDPGIYNEQFF	TGTGCCAGCAGCTTAGATCCAGGGATTTACAATGAGCAGTTCTTC
NA	NA	TRBV5-4	TRBJ1-1	CASSPTGNTEAFF	TGTGCCAGCAGCCCGACAGGGAACACTGAAGCTTTCTTT
NA	NA	TRBV5-1	TRBJ1-1	CASSLNGGAMGTEAFF	TGCGCCAGCAGCTTAAATGGGGGGGCAATGGGCACTGAAGCTTTCTTT
NA	TRBD1	TRBV27	TRBJ2-1	CASRDTGGLGVYNEQFF	TGTGCCAGCAGAGATACAGGGGGCTTGGGGGTATACAATGAGCAGTTCTTC
NA	NA	TRBV6-1	TRBJ1-5	CASRGGHQPQHF	TGTGCCAGCAGAGGGGGACATCAGCCCCAGCATTTT
NA	TRBD1	TRBV27	TRBJ2-2	CASRRAPDRLVAGELFF	TGTGCCAGCAGACGAGCTCCGGACAGGCTGGTTGCGGGGGAGCTGTTTTTT
NA	TRBD1	TRBV28	TRBJ2-3	CASAQGQLKDTRYF	TGTGCCAGCGCTCAGGGACAGCTCAAGGATACGCGGTATTTT
NA	TRBD1	TRBV4-1	TRBJ2-1	CASSQGTGGSFNEQFF	TGCGCCAGCAGCCAAGGGACAGGGGGCTCTTTCAATGAGCAGTTCTTC
NA	NA	TRBV6-6	TRBJ2-5	CASSYGGGRGETQYF	TGTGCCAGCAGTTACGGGGGGGGCCGGGGTGAGACCCAGTACTTC
NA	NA	TRBV27	TRBJ2-7	CASSLWAGNAYEQYF	TGTGCCAGCAGTTTATGGGCGGGGAACGCCTACGAGCAGTACTTC
NA	NA	TRBV5-1	TRBJ1-1	CASSLLPTAEAFF	TGCGCCAGCAGCTTGCTCCCGACAGCTGAAGCTTTCTTT
NA	NA	TRBV6-1	TRBJ1-5	CASSEARERGIYPQHF	TGTGCCAGCAGTGAAGCGCGTGAACGGGGGATATATCCCCAGCATTTT
NA	TRBD1	TRBV10-3	TRBJ2-7	CAIRTNRGVEQYF	TGTGCCATCAGGACCAACAGGGGAGTCGAGCAGTACTTC
NA	TRBD2	TRBV9	TRBJ2-1	CASSVGGRSYNEQFF	TGTGCCAGCAGCGTAGGCGGGAGAAGCTACAATGAGCAGTTCTTC
few	TRBD1	TRBV6-1	TRBJ2-7	CASSGGQVLSYEQYF	TGTGCCAGCAGTGGGGGACAGGTTCTATCCTACGAGCAGTACTTC
NA	NA	TRBV2	TRBJ1-5	CASAQGTNQPQHF	TGTGCCAGCGCGCAGGGGACGAATCAGCCCCAGCATTTT